The T cell receptor (beta chain) described here comes from a study of immune evolution from preneoplasia to lung adenocarcinoma. As for the study in general: HLA loss of heterozygosity: roughly 6.6% AIS, 15% MIA, roughly 30% ADC, none AAH. Study-wide findings and caveats: Later-stage lesions seemingly showed higher T cell density and diversity than normal lung.

Patients had resection in Japan or China between the mid-2010s and the late 2010s. After pathologic assessment, macro-dissection selected premalignant or tumor cells for extraction. This CDR3 region has 16 residues. Trimming cost V 0 bases and J 1 base; bases outside gene matches: 2. Germline V gives CDR1 SGDLS, CDR2 YYNGEE. As for this clone: The antigen remains unidentified.

Sequencing used immunoSEQ multiplex PCR; TCRdb keeps in-frame clones, though not all of them. The sample has around 13,000 clones; around three quarters are singletons. This receptor was taken from a person aged 65 to 85 with lung adenocarcinoma. Source material: FFPE minimally invasive lung adenocarcinoma tissue. The chain is built from TRBV9 and TRBJ2-3, with TRBD2 matching 10 bases. CDR3 sequence: CASSVVLAGGTDTQYF. Here the CDR3 DNA reads TGTGCCAGCAGCGTAGTCCTAGCGGGGGGCACAGATACGCAGTATTTT. The full variable domain, its missing parts supplied by reference TRBV9 and TRBJ2-3, is DSGVTQTPKHLITATGQRVTLRCSPRSGDLSVYWYQQSLDQGLQFLIQYYNGEERAKGNILERFSAQQFPDLHSELNLSSLELGDSALYFCASSVVLAGGTDTQYFGPGTRLTVL.